This T cell receptor beta chain was identified during a study of T cell responses to AZD1222 COVID-19 vaccine. The CDR3 spans 14 residues. Germline CDR1 and CDR2: LGHDT and YNNKEL (reference sequence). Between the trimmed V and J ends, which lost 3 bases and 2 bases, there was a span of 11 bases. Produced via immunoSEQ multiplex PCR; TCRdb's table is partial and in-frame only. The table has fewer than 150,000 clones, around 94% seen once. Overall study findings and caveats: AZD1222 recipients seropositive at baseline numbered only six.

As regards this clone: Its antigen is unidentified.

The clonotype comes from an adult who received the AZD1222 COVID-19 vaccine. This chain links TRBV3-1 (or the pseudogene TRBV3-2) with TRBJ2-7; D is possibly TRBD2 (5 bases). This specimen was peripheral blood, taken 28 days after the second AZD1222 dose. CDR3 in amino acids: CASSHGLDPYEQYF. As DNA, the CDR3 is TGTGCCAGCAGCCATGGACTTGACCCCTACGAGCAGTACTTC.